This T cell receptor (beta chain) was identified during a study of cytomegalovirus exposure and HLA in healthy donors (dated by TCRdb to the late 2010s). Concerning the study at large: According to a later analysis, the roughly 120 validation repertoires were produced on the same platform as the 600 to 850 repertoires of the first cohort. In addition to the first cohort of approximately 650 subjects, a separate validation cohort of around 110 different subjects was used. High-throughput TCR immunosequencing, statistical association of individual TCRs with disease status, and machine learning were combined to predict cytomegalovirus infection status. The study was designed to test whether signatures of past pathogen exposure could be identified by cataloging public T cell receptors.

General study outcomes and caveats: Three of the identified cytomegalovirus-associated TCR beta chains were confirmed in vitro to be specific for cytomegalovirus antigens. It was suggested by the authors that the approach could potentially be generalized to other disease states and immunological phenotypes. Most TCR sequences were observed very rarely across donors, whereas some public TCRs were present in many individuals. The study listed 150 to 200 TCR beta chains as associated with cytomegalovirus. Subsequent analysis determined that TCRs grouped into clusters in the first cohort also showed a tendency toward co-occurrence across the 130 or so validation repertoires, and approximately 94% of cluster scores exceeded 0. A later analysis had no HLA typing for the validation cohort, so co-occurrence there was scored across all 130 or so repertoires. The classifier was reported to diagnose cytomegalovirus status with high specificity and sensitivity in both the original and validation cohorts.

To note about this clone: No cognate antigen has been identified for it. No per-base quality is available; no much larger clone lies one base away.

The donors were included in the validation cohort of 120 subjects, a group kept apart from the roughly 700-subject first cohort. The library was obtained by the immunoSEQ multiplex PCR assay. In the original analysis: A statistical classification framework was built for diagnosing cytomegalovirus status from the catalog of TCR beta chain sequences. TCRdb's version of the immuneACCESS table is confined to in-frame rearrangements and falls short of the full clone set. An unresolved V gene accounts for under half of the shortfall where checked; the remainder is of unknown origin. Clonal size and the V and J genes are those of that table, whereas D and trimming came from the DNA. In all, the sample holds 110,000 or so clones, and 86% of those were seen once. About 5.3% of the sample rests with the top ten. The sequenced material came from PBMCs. The clonotype comes from a man aged 18 to 29 in good health and CMV-seronegative.

The CDR3 reads as follows: CASGDRSGSPLHF. Read as DNA, the sequence is TGTGCCAGCGGGGACAGGTCCGGTTCACCCCTCCACTTT. The chain was built from TRBV2 and TRBJ1-6, with 8 central nucleotides matching TRBD1. Counted from cysteine to phenylalanine, this CDR3 has 13 amino acids. Only the CDR3 DNA stays, 39 bases, in frame from base 1. Here V drops 8 bases and J drops 9 bases, and the junction holds 6 bases not matched to any gene. From the germline V gene, CDR1 is SNHLY and CDR2 is FYNNEI. Full variable domain (CDR3 extended with the reference TRBV2 and TRBJ1-6 proteins): EPEVTQTPSHQVTQMGQEVILRCVPISNHLYFYWYRQILGQKVEFLVSFYNNEISEKSEIFDDQFSVERPDGSNFTLKIRSTKLEDSAMYFCASGDRSGSPLHFGNGTRLTVT.